Listed here are 12 T cell receptor beta chains from one sample, sequenced in a study of blood T cell repertoires in COVID-19 (dated by TCRdb to the early 2020s). Preparation of the library involved the immunoSEQ multiplex PCR assay. As stored in TCRdb, this immuneACCESS dataset retains in-frame rearrangements with V and J assigned. A fraction of the clones does not appear; measured against another copy, unresolved V genes explain less than half of the discrepancy, and the remainder lacks a known reason. The sample table records approximately 110,000 clones; around 84% of these occur just once. 2.1% of the sample is in the top ten clones. Sequencing was performed on peripheral blood. These receptors originate from a human donor in a cohort sampled during active COVID-19.

The chain employs TRBV25-1 and TRBJ1-4; 9 nucleotides line up with TRBD1. The CDR3 sequence is 13 residues long. Unmatched junction bases numbered 6, after V lost 8 bases and J lost 8 bases. Germline V gives CDR1 MGHDK, CDR2 SYGVNS. The chain's CDR3 is CASGDRVQEKLFF. CDR3 nucleotides: TGTGCCAGCGGGGACAGGGTACAGGAAAAACTGTTTTTT.

The rearrangement uses TRBV7-2 and TRBJ2-2; 9 nucleotides align to TRBD1. Germline CDR1 and CDR2: SGHTA and FQGNSA. This CDR3 comprises 18 residues. The junction had 12 bases not matched to a gene; V was cut back by 5 bases and J by 2 bases. The CDR3 protein is CASSPRPGTGSNTGELFF. DNA of the CDR3: TGTGCCAGCAGCCCGCGTCCCGGGACAGGGAGCAACACCGGGGAGCTGTTTTTT.

The J gene is TRBJ2-1, the V gene TRBV28; 8 nucleotides match TRBD2. Germline assignment: CDR1 MDHEN and CDR2 SYDVKM. The CDR3 sequence is 15 residues long. Losses at the gene ends were 6 bases for V and 7 bases for J; bases not matched to a gene: 11. DNA of the CDR3: TGTGCCAGCAGCTTACGGGGGGGCCGATTAAATGAGCAGTTCTTC. This codes for CASSLRGGRLNEQFF.

This chain joins TRBV27 and TRBJ1-6, with 7 bases lining up with TRBD1. The CDR3 covers 15 residues. V shed 4 bases and J 6 bases; nucleotides not matched to a gene: 6. From germline, CDR1 is MNHEY and CDR2 SMNVEV (reference sequence). CDR3 in amino acids: CASSSGTVRNSPLHF. CDR3 DNA: TGTGCCAGCAGTTCCGGGACAGTCCGTAATTCACCCCTCCACTTT.

The rearrangement links TRBV5-5 to TRBJ2-3, with no clear D. Germline lookup yields CDR1 SGHKS and CDR2 YYEKEE (reference sequence). Trimming pared 3 bases from V and 2 bases from J, leaving 4 bases between. This CDR3 has 12 amino acids. The CDR3 loop reads CASSSNTDTQYF. CDR3 nucleotide sequence: TGTGCCAGCAGCTCTAACACAGATACGCAGTATTTT.

As concerns this clone: A junction boundary mismatches the germline segment, possibly from a read error. The chain couples TRBV2 to TRBJ1-2; 7 bases map to TRBD1. There are 14 residues in the CDR3. Germline V gene data show CDR1 as SNHLY and CDR2 as FYNNEI. The DNA of the CDR3 is TGTGCCAGCAGGGAAGGGGGCTTCGGCTATGGCTACACCTTC. Its translation is CASREGGFGYGYTF.

The chain links TRBV10-3 to TRBJ2-3; 9 bases agree with TRBD2. The CDR3 loop spans 14 amino acids. Germline assignment: CDR1 ENHRY and CDR2 SYGVKD. J lost 1 base, V lost 7 bases, and 3 bases had no gene match. CDR3 in amino acids: CAITAGGGTDTQYF. As DNA, the CDR3 is TGTGCCATCACGGCGGGGGGGGGCACAGATACGCAGTATTTT.

The chain couples TRBV7-2 to TRBJ2-7, with unresolved D. V lost 2 bases and J lost 2, with 4 bases in between. The CDR3 length is 12 residues. Germline CDR1 SGHTA, CDR2 FQGNSA. The CDR3 DNA is TGTGCCAGCAGCTTACTTCCCTACGAGCAGTACTTC. This translates into CASSLLPYEQYF.

This chain connects TRBV27 to TRBJ2-1, with D perhaps matching TRBD1 (6 bases). CDR1 and CDR2 (germline): MNHEY, SMNVEV (reference sequence). The V end was cut by 3 bases, the J end by 0 bases, with 15 bases between. The CDR3 contains 17 residues. CDR3 nucleotide sequence: TGTGCCAGCAGTTTTGGCCCGGGACAAAGCTCCTACAATGAGCAGTTCTTC. Translating it yields CASSFGPGQSSYNEQFF.

This clone was counted many times. The chain recombines TRBV3-1 (or the pseudogene TRBV3-2) with TRBJ1-2; TRBD1 matches at 7 bases. J gave up 5 bases and V 0 bases, and 3 bases lay outside the gene matches. This CDR3 has 14 amino acids. Germline V gene data show CDR1 as LGHDT and CDR2 as YNNKEL (reference sequence). The CDR3 nucleotides read TGTGCCAGCAGCCAAGACCGGGGACAGTATGGCTACACCTTC. Translating gives CASSQDRGQYGYTF.

The gene calls are TRBV5-4 and TRBJ2-1; TRBD2 agrees at 9 bases. From germline, CDR1 is SGHNT and CDR2 YYREEE (reference sequence). The length of the CDR3 is 16 residues. With 2 bases clipped from V and 0 bases from J, the junction kept 3 bases outside the gene matches. CDR3 loop: CASSFAGGSSYNEQFF. The CDR3 coding sequence is TGTGCCAGCAGCTTTGCGGGGGGGAGCTCCTACAATGAGCAGTTCTTC.

The CDR3 DNA reads as TGCGCCTCGTCAGGGGCAGATACGCAGTATTTT. Its translation: CASSGADTQYF. This chain connects TRBV5-1 to TRBJ2-3; D might be TRBD1 (6 bases). Germline V gene lookup returns CDR1 SGHRS and CDR2 YFSETQ. The CDR3 has 11 residues. Trimming cost V 10 bases and J 4 bases, with 10 bases left between them.